These 31 T cell receptor beta chains share one sample of origin, sequenced in a study of T cell responses to AZD1222 COVID-19 vaccine. TCRdb's table, derived via immunoSEQ multiplex PCR, lists solely in-frame clones and lacks some. Found here are 120,000 to 150,000 clones, approximately 86% of them singletons; the top ten hold 5.4%. The source was peripheral blood, collected 28 days after the second dose of the MenACWY control vaccine. These receptors all come from an adult who received the MenACWY meningococcal vaccine as a control.

V and J are TRBV28 and TRBJ1-2; D is unresolved. CDR1 and CDR2 (germline): MDHEN, SYDVKM. The ends were cut back, 10 bases at V and 4 bases at J, with 16 bases in the middle. CDR3 length: 13 residues. CDR3 amino acids: CATARLYRYGYTF. The CDR3, as DNA: TGTGCCACCGCGAGACTCTACCGCTATGGCTACACCTTC.

This chain connects TRBV7-2 to TRBJ1-4; D is possibly TRBD1 (5 bases). The germline V and J ends were trimmed by 2 bases and 7 bases, with 8 bases remaining between them. CDR3 length: 13 amino acids. CDR1 SGHTA and CDR2 FQGNSA come from the germline V gene. Here the CDR3 DNA reads TGTGCCAGCAGCTTACAGGGCCTTGAAAAACTGTTTTTT. This sequence encodes CASSLQGLEKLFF.

The chain uses TRBV4-2 and TRBJ2-1; 11 bases align to TRBD2. V dropped 0 bases and J dropped 3; count of bases not matched to a gene: 1. Germline V lookup: CDR1 LGHNA, CDR2 YNFKEQ. CDR3 length equals 16 residues. The CDR3 DNA follows: TGTGCCAGCAGCCAAGATGGGACTAGCGGCTACAATGAGCAGTTCTTC. Translated: CASSQDGTSGYNEQFF.

CDR3 bases: TGTGCCAGCAGCGTAGTACTCCATGGGGAGCAGTACTTC. As protein: CASSVVLHGEQYF. This rearrangement joins TRBV9 to TRBJ2-7; D is uncertain. The germline V gene has CDR1 SGDLS and CDR2 YYNGEE. The CDR3 contains 13 residues. V lost 0 bases and J 7 bases, leaving 11 bases between the germline ends.

The chain has TRBV5-1 and TRBJ2-5; 14 bases map to TRBD2. Germline lookup yields CDR1 SGHRS and CDR2 YFSETQ. The CDR3 consists of 19 residues. V was pared by 4 bases and J by 1 base, with 12 bases of the junction left unmatched. CDR3 in amino acids: CASSPGTSGSPNPQETQYF. Here the CDR3 DNA reads TGCGCCAGCAGCCCGGGGACTAGCGGGAGCCCCAACCCCCAAGAGACCCAGTACTTC.

The chain has TRBV5-8 and TRBJ1-4, with D perhaps TRBD1 (5 bases). CDR1 SGHTS and CDR2 YDEGEE come from the germline V gene. The CDR3 consists of 17 residues. V was trimmed by 2 bases and J by 3 bases, leaving 17 bases between them. In DNA form, the CDR3 reads TGTGCCAGCAGCTTCTCTCTAGTGGGCAGGGCTAATGAAAAACTGTTTTTT. Its translation is CASSFSLVGRANEKLFF.

The chain carries TRBV28 and TRBJ2-3; 8 bases fit TRBD2. CDR3 length: 18 residues. CDR1 and CDR2 (germline): MDHEN, SYDVKM. Trimming at V came to 3 bases and at J to 1 base, leaving 12 bases not matched to a gene. CDR3 nucleotides: TGTGCCAGCAGTTTTAGGACCGGGACTAGGGGACGCACAGATACGCAGTATTTT. This codes for CASSFRTGTRGRTDTQYF.

This clone has a single count. The chain couples TRBV6-5 to TRBJ2-5, with D unresolved. Between the trimmed V and J ends, which lost 10 bases and 4 bases, there was a span of 10 bases. Germline V CDR1 and CDR2: MNHEY, SVGAGI. The CDR3 consists of 11 residues. The CDR3 sequence: CATLRVETQYF. The CDR3 coding sequence is TGTGCCACCCTAAGGGTAGAGACCCAGTACTTC.

The rearrangement joins TRBV28 to TRBJ1-2; 11 bases align to TRBD1. Per the germline V gene, CDR1 is MDHEN and CDR2 is SYDVKM. This CDR3 region has 15 residues. V gave up 8 bases and J gave up 4 bases; unmatched junction bases: 9. DNA of the CDR3: TGTGCCAGCGTCTGGACAGGGGGCGCGATCTATGGCTACACCTTC. Residues: CASVWTGGAIYGYTF.

The rearrangement joins TRBV19 to TRBJ1-5, with D possibly being TRBD1 (5 bases). The V gene's germline CDR1 is LNHDA and CDR2 SQIVND (reference sequence). V was shortened by 3 bases and J by 0 bases, with 9 bases between the two germline ends. CDR3 size: 15 residues. The CDR3 here is CASSIGGNSNQPQHF. The CDR3 DNA reads as TGTGCCAGTAGTATTGGGGGAAATAGCAATCAGCCCCAGCATTTT.

The V and J genes are TRBV14 and TRBJ2-3, with D possibly matching TRBD1 (6 bases). The CDR3 loop spans 14 amino acids. Trimming took off 6 bases at V and 0 bases at J, with 10 bases between the two ends. Germline V gene data show CDR1 as SGHDN and CDR2 as FVKESK. Here the CDR3 reads CASRGGVSTDTQYF. Here the CDR3 DNA reads TGTGCCAGCAGAGGGGGAGTTAGCACAGATACGCAGTATTTT. Variable domain in full (rest from reference TRBV14 and TRBJ2-3): EAGVTQFPSHSVIEKGQTVTLRCDPISGHDNLYWYRRVMGKEIKFLLHFVKESKQDESGMPNNRFLAERTGGTYSTLKVQPAELEDSGVYFCASRGGVSTDTQYFGPGTRLTVL.

The table lists this clone with a count of one. V is TRBV11-3 and J is TRBJ2-7; 7 bases are shared with TRBD1. This CDR3 comprises 14 residues. V dropped 0 bases and J dropped 2; count of bases not matched to a gene: 1. In germline, CDR1 is SGHNT, CDR2 YENEEA. In DNA, the CDR3 is TGTGCCAGCAGCTTAGAAGGGGGCCCCTACGAGCAGTACTTC. The encoded protein is CASSLEGGPYEQYF.

The chain carries TRBV18 and TRBJ2-3; 9 bases align to TRBD1. CDR1 and CDR2 from the germline V gene are KGHSH and LQKENI. J gave up 3 bases and V 3 bases, and 4 bases lay outside the gene matches. CDR3 size: 15 residues. Here the CDR3 reads CASSPSDRGTDTQYF. The CDR3 bases are TGTGCCAGCTCACCCTCGGACAGGGGTACAGATACGCAGTATTTT.

V gene TRBV19 combines with J gene TRBJ1-2; D might be TRBD1 (5 bases). The germline V gene has CDR1 LNHDA and CDR2 SQIVND (reference sequence). V lost 2 bases to trimming and J lost 4 bases, with 8 bases between them. This CDR3 is 13 amino acids long. The CDR3 is CASSIIDSYGYTF. The CDR3 nucleotides read TGTGCCAGTAGTATAATCGACAGCTATGGCTACACCTTC. Variable domain in full (rest from reference TRBV19 and TRBJ1-2): DGGITQSPKYLFRKEGQNVTLSCEQNLNHDAMYWYRQDPGQGLRLIYYSQIVNDFQKGDIAEGYSVSREKKESFPLTVTSAQKNPTAFYLCASSIIDSYGYTFGSGTRLTVV.

The chain uses TRBV5-1 and TRBJ2-7, with D uncertain. CDR1 SGHRS and CDR2 YFSETQ come from the germline V gene. V lost 0 bases, J lost 1 base, and 14 bases lay in between. This CDR3 spans 16 amino acids. In DNA, the CDR3 is TGCGCCAGCAGCTTGGCGGGCATACAAACGTCCTACGAGCAGTACTTC. Residues: CASSLAGIQTSYEQYF.

This chain links TRBV7-8 with TRBJ1-3, with TRBD1 identical over 8 bases. CDR1 and CDR2 (germline): SGHVS, FQNEAQ. V was pared by 5 bases and J by 4 bases, with 4 bases of the junction left unmatched. The CDR3 is 14 amino acids. As DNA, the CDR3 is TGTGCCAGCAGCGGGGGACAGGCCGGAAACACCATATATTTT. Its translation is CASSGGQAGNTIYF.

This chain joins TRBV30 and TRBJ2-1, with 7 bases that match TRBD1. Looked up from germline, CDR1 is GTSNPN and CDR2 is SVGIG (reference sequence). The V segment lost 4 bases and the J segment 3 bases; nucleotides outside the gene matches: 6. CDR3 size: 14 residues. CDR3 nucleotide sequence: TGTGCCTGGAATACAGGGGTTATCTACAATGAGCAGTTCTTC. It codes for CAWNTGVIYNEQFF.

The chain employs TRBV7-2 and TRBJ1-5, with 9 bases identical to TRBD1. This CDR3 is 16 amino acids long. J was trimmed by 6 bases and V by 5 bases; bases with no gene match: 11. Germline V lookup: CDR1 SGHTA, CDR2 FQGNSA. The CDR3 DNA reads as TGTGCCAGCAGCGTTTACAGGGGGCCCGCAGGTCAGCCCCAGCATTTT. It codes for CASSVYRGPAGQPQHF.

This clone was recorded only once. This sequence joins TRBV19 and TRBJ2-7; D uncertain. Germline V gene lookup returns CDR1 LNHDA and CDR2 SQIVND (reference sequence). This CDR3 region has 14 residues. V gave up 5 bases and J gave up 3 bases, with 14 bases separating them. The CDR3 DNA sequence: TGTGCCAGTAGTCTCCGGACGGGTCTCTACGAGCAGTACTTC. Its protein is CASSLRTGLYEQYF.

This chain joins TRBV28 and TRBJ1-3, with D possibly matching TRBD1 (6 bases). V lost 4 bases, J lost 3 bases, and 7 bases lay in between. CDR1 is MDHEN, CDR2 SYDVKM, per germline. The CDR3 is 13 amino acids. CDR3 residues: CASSSQGGNTIYF. The CDR3 nucleotides are TGTGCCAGCAGTTCACAGGGTGGAAACACCATATATTTT.

The chain employs TRBV19 and TRBJ1-1; tentatively, D is TRBD1 (5 bases). The CDR3 length is 14 residues. Per the germline V gene, CDR1 is LNHDA and CDR2 is SQIVND (reference sequence). Trimming cost V 6 bases and J 4 bases, with 15 bases left between them. Here the CDR3 DNA reads TGTGCCAGTAGCCTCCAGAGGGGTGGCACTGAAGCTTTCTTT. It is translated as CASSLQRGGTEAFF. Combining the CDR3 with reference TRBV19 and TRBJ1-1 gives the whole variable domain DGGITQSPKYLFRKEGQNVTLSCEQNLNHDAMYWYRQDPGQGLRLIYYSQIVNDFQKGDIAEGYSVSREKKESFPLTVTSAQKNPTAFYLCASSLQRGGTEAFFGQGTRLTVV.

This chain joins TRBV5-6 and TRBJ1-2; D might be TRBD1 (5 bases). Trimming left V 1 base short and J 3 bases short, with 13 bases between. The CDR3 loop spans 15 amino acids. Germline lookup yields CDR1 SGHDT and CDR2 YYEEEE. CDR3 DNA: TGTGCCAGCAGCTTGACCAACAGGAGATACTATGGCTACACCTTC. Translated: CASSLTNRRYYGYTF.

The rearrangement uses TRBV7-9 and TRBJ2-4; D is undetermined. Trimming shortened V by 4 bases and J by 8 bases, and 12 bases separated the two germline ends. This CDR3 is built from 13 residues. CDR1 is SEHNR and CDR2 is FQNEAQ in the germline V gene (reference sequence). CDR3 sequence (DNA): TGTGCCAGCAGCTCCAATCCGGGTGACATTCAGTACTTC. This sequence encodes CASSSNPGDIQYF.

The chain carries TRBV19 and TRBJ1-1; possibly TRBD1 for D (6 bases). V lost 6 bases and J 1 base, leaving 12 bases between the germline ends. CDR3 length equals 14 residues. Germline V gene lookup returns CDR1 LNHDA and CDR2 SQIVND (reference sequence). The CDR3 DNA sequence: TGTGCCAGTAGCAGCAAGGGACAGAACACTGAAGCTTTCTTT. This sequence encodes CASSSKGQNTEAFF.

The chain couples TRBV5-1 to TRBJ2-7; D is unclear. Germline CDR1 and CDR2: SGHRS and YFSETQ. The V and J ends lost 0 bases and 6 bases respectively, with 10 bases between them. The CDR3 totals 13 residues. DNA for the CDR3: TGCGCCAGCAGCTTGGAATCGATGGCCGAGCAGTACTTC. This encodes CASSLESMAEQYF.

The chain joins TRBV7-9 to TRBJ2-7; no definite D call. The CDR3 spans 14 residues. From germline, CDR1 is SEHNR and CDR2 FQNEAQ (reference sequence). The V end lost 2 bases, the J end lost 3 bases, and 11 bases lay between the germline ends. As DNA, the CDR3 is TGTGCCAGCAGCTTAAGCCCGGCGTACTACGAGCAGTACTTC. Its protein product is CASSLSPAYYEQYF. The full variable domain, completed using reference TRBV7-9 and TRBJ2-7, is DTGVSQNPRHKITKRGQNVTFRCDPISEHNRLYWYRQTLGQGPEFLTYFQNEAQLEKSRLLSDRFSAERPKGSFSTLEIQRTEQGDSAMYLCASSLSPAYYEQYFGPGTRLTVT.

The chain joins TRBV13 to TRBJ2-3; 8 nucleotides align to TRBD2. The CDR3 is 16 amino acids. From germline, CDR1 is PRHDT and CDR2 FYEKMQ (reference sequence). V dropped 5 bases and J dropped 5; count of bases not matched to a gene: 12. The CDR3 DNA sequence: TGTGCCAGCAGCCCCCGGGGGATCCTAGCGGGAGATACGCAGTATTTT. It codes for CASSPRGILAGDTQYF.

This rearrangement joins TRBV12-3 or TRBV12-4 to TRBJ1-2; D call uncertain. The length of the CDR3 is 11 residues. Trimming took off 1 base at V and 8 bases at J, with 5 bases between the two ends. In nucleotides, the CDR3 is TGTGCCAGCAGTTTAGGGAGGGGCTACACCTTC. Translation gives CASSLGRGYTF.

The V gene is TRBV16, the J gene TRBJ1-1, with 7 bases that match TRBD1. J was trimmed by 4 bases and V by 4 bases; bases with no gene match: 6. CDR1 and CDR2 from the germline V gene are KGHSY and FQNENV. The CDR3 contains 14 residues. This CDR3 is CASSPRQGTTEAFF. CDR3 nucleotide sequence: TGTGCCAGCAGCCCGAGACAGGGTACCACTGAAGCTTTCTTT.

Concerning this clone: Different DNA sequences within this sample yield the same CDR3. The chain uses TRBV3-1 (or the pseudogene TRBV3-2) and TRBJ1-3; D not certain. The V gene lost 3 bases and the J gene lost 0 bases, with 6 bases spanning the gap. The germline gives CDR1 LGHDT, CDR2 YNNKEL (reference sequence). The CDR3 has 14 amino acids. The CDR3 DNA reads as TGTGCCAGCAGCCATCGGGCCTCTGGAAACACCATATATTTT. Its protein is CASSHRASGNTIYF.

The J gene is TRBJ2-2, the V gene TRBV27; 13 bases match TRBD2. The V gene's germline CDR1 is MNHEY and CDR2 SMNVEV (reference sequence). Unmatched junction bases numbered 14, after V lost 6 bases and J lost 7 bases. The CDR3 sequence is 18 residues long. As DNA, the CDR3 is TGTGCCAGCAGCCAGACTAGCGGGGGGCCGGACCGGGGCGGGGAGCTGTTTTTT. It yields the protein CASSQTSGGPDRGGELFF.